A single TCR beta chain is shown here with its context. No cognate antigen has been identified for it. The junction does not match germline at one end; this may be a read error. From the cysteine up to the phenylalanine, the CDR3 has a length of 14 residues. Left in the record is the CDR3 DNA by itself, 42 bases read in frame from the first base. From the germline V gene, CDR1 is SGHRS and CDR2 is YFSETQ. TCR CDR3 regions were amplified from genomic DNA by multiplex PCR using the deep immunoSEQ assay. Extracted genomic DNA from each cell subset was distributed evenly across all wells of several immunoSEQ 96-well plates, and each plate was treated as a replicate. For sorted subsets, roughly 200 ng of genomic DNA, equivalent to some 30,000 T cell genomes, went into each replicate PCR. Purified libraries were measured with a Qubit 3.0 fluorometer, size-checked on a Bioanalyzer 2100, and measured again with the KAPA Library Quantification kit. Each immunoSEQ 96-well plate was sequenced on its own single-read 150-cycle Illumina NextSeq 550 flow cell. In the paper's pipeline: Because only junctional sequences without quality scores were contained in the immunoSEQ output, filtering matching that applied to full-length reads could not be performed. To assign V/J genes and CDR3, sequences were annotated using PyIR, a Python wrapper for IgBLAST v1.9, with IMGT germline references. Reads were filtered out if the reads had weak V/J assignments (E-value above 1e-6), no CDR3, stop codons, out-of-frame junctions, or ambiguous translated residues. V3J clonotypes were defined by identical inferred V gene, J gene, and CDR3 amino acid sequence. To compute the percentage overlap between repertoires, the number of shared unique clonotypes was divided by the size of the smaller repertoire. Three approaches were used to assess repertoire richness: RTK rarefaction, the Chao1 estimator, and Recon v2.1 estimates of unobserved clonotypes. For all TCRbeta clonotypes obtained by the gDNA method from a few donors, generation probabilities were computed with OLGA. Not all clones reach the TCRdb copy of this immuneACCESS table, which keeps in-frame sequences only. Checked studies attribute under half of the gap to unresolved V genes and leave the rest unexplained. That table is the source of V, J and clone size, and D and trimming were worked out from the DNA. The sample table records a few hundred thousand clones; 97% of these occur just once. The ten top clones hold 0.057% of the sample.

The source of the sample is a study of shared clonotypes between healthy human individuals (dated by TCRdb to about 2020). Turning to the overall study: The cohort included a few men and a couple of women between 18 and 49 years of age. Per donor, three plates each were used for CD4 naive and CD4 memory, two for CD8 naive, and one for CD8 memory. The study deeply sequenced blood TCR repertoires of five healthy adults to estimate repertoire size and the extent of clonotype sharing between individuals. To increase sequencing depth and limit assay-specific biases, TCR repertoire library preparation and sequencing were carried out by different laboratories using diverse techniques. Each donor's leukapheresis produced roughly between about 0.8 and 8.9 billion PBMCs. What the authors observed across the whole study: Higher generation probabilities were observed for clonotypes shared by all four sorted-subset donors than for non-shared clonotypes. Sampling was restricted to blood, and TCR repertoires in tissue are likely to differ from TCR repertoires in blood. Incomplete sequencing was indicated by rarefaction of sorted-subset datasets, despite the large sequencing depth. Pairwise subsampling led to the expectation that sequencing depth would affect the degree of clonotype sharing among donors. Because the study included a small number of donors, the genetic and exposure-history diversity represented was limited. Sharing across a handful of donors was observed for around 5% of naive CD4, over 3% of naive CD8, over 2% of memory CD4, and roughly 0.4% of memory CD8 clonotypes. Larger estimated clonotype richness was generally found for naive subsets than for memory subsets.

Healthy HIV-negative adults with no recently reported acute infections or vaccinations were included as donors. Every donor was a Caucasian adult living in Nashville, Tennessee, USA. Magnetic negative selection was used to enrich CD4+ T cells, after which naive cells were positively selected on CD45RA and the negative fraction became the memory subset. Blood was collected by leukapheresis, and PBMCs were isolated by Ficoll-Histopaque density gradient centrifugation and then cryopreserved in liquid nitrogen vapor phase. Analytical flow cytometry was used to check the purity and quantity of each magnetically sorted T cell population. Genomic DNA was isolated from each sorted fraction and quantified by UV absorbance on a Nanodrop 2000c.

What was sequenced was naive CD4+ T cells sorted from blood. The label giving this sample's cell subset or site can be read as: CD45RA+ positively selected. The sequence is built from TRBV5-1 and TRBJ1-5; the best D guess is TRBD1, with 6 bases matching. This clonotype originated in a woman under 40 in good health. The CDR3: CASSLQGSYQPQHF. The nucleotide sequence reads as follows: TGTGCCAGCAGCTTACAGGGAAGCTATCAGCCCCAGCATTTT.